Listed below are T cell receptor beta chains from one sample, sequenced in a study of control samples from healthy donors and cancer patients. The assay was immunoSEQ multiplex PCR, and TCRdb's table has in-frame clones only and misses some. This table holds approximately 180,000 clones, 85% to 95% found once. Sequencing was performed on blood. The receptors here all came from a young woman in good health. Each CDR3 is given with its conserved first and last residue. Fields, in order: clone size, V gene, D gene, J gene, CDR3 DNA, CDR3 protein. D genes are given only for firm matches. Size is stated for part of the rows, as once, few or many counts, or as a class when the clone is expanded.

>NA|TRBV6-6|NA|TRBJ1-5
TGTGCCAGCGCGGGTTACAATCAGCCCCAGCATTTT
CASAGYNQPQHF
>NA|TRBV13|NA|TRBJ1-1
TGTGCCAGCAGCCCAAGGAACAGGGACGGGGACACTGAAGCTTTCTTT
CASSPRNRDGDTEAFF
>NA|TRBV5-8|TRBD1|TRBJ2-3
TGTGCCAGCATAAGGGACAGGGGGTTGGATAATACGCAGTATTTT
CASIRDRGLDNTQYF
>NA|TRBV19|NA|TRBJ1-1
TGTGCCAGTAGTTTTCAACGCAACACTGAAGCTTTCTTT
CASSFQRNTEAFF
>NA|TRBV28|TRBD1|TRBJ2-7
TGTGCCAGCAGCTTGGGACAGCCCTACGAGCAGTACTTC
CASSLGQPYEQYF
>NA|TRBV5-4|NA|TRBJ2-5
TGTGCCAGCAGCTTGGGACAGCGACAAGAGACCCAGTACTTC
CASSLGQRQETQYF
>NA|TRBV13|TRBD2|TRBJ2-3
TGTGCCAGCAGCGGGACTAGCGGGAGGGTGGGGGAAGATACGCAGTATTTT
CASSGTSGRVGEDTQYF
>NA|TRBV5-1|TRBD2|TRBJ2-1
TGCGCCAGCAGCTTGCTAGCGGGAGGTTTCCAGGGGGATGAGCAGTTCTTC
CASSLLAGGFQGDEQFF
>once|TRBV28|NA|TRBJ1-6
TGTGCCAGCTCGTCAGGGTTTGGTAATTCACCCCTCCACTTT
CASSSGFGNSPLHF
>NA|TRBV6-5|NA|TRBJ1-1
TGTGCCAGCAGCCTCCAGTCGGGGGGAAGGACTGAAGCTTTCTTT
CASSLQSGGRTEAFF
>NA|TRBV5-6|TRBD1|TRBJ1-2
TGTGCCAGCAGCCGGACAGGGGTAGATGGCTACACCTTC
CASSRTGVDGYTF
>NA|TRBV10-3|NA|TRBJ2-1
TGTGCCATCGCCCCCGGACTGTCAGTCTCCTACAATGAGCAGTTCTTC
CAIAPGLSVSYNEQFF
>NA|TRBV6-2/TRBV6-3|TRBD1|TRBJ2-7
TGTGCCAGCAGTCCCCGGGACAGGGGAAGGTACGAGCAGTACTTC
CASSPRDRGRYEQYF
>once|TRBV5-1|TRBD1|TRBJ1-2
TGCGCCAGCAGCCCACTCAGGGACAGCTATGGCTACACCTTC
CASSPLRDSYGYTF
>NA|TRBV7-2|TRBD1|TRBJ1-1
TGTGCCAGCAGCTTAGAACAGGGGGTTGTAGGTTTCTTT
CASSLEQGVVGFF
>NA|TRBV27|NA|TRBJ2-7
TGTGCCAGCAGTTGGGGCGACGGCTACGAGCAGTACTTC
CASSWGDGYEQYF
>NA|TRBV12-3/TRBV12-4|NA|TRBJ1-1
TGTGCCAGCAGTTTAGCGGCGAACACTGAAGCTTTCTTT
CASSLAANTEAFF
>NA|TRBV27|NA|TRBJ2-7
TGTGCCAGCAGTTTGTCGGCGCCCTACGAGCAGTACTTC
CASSLSAPYEQYF